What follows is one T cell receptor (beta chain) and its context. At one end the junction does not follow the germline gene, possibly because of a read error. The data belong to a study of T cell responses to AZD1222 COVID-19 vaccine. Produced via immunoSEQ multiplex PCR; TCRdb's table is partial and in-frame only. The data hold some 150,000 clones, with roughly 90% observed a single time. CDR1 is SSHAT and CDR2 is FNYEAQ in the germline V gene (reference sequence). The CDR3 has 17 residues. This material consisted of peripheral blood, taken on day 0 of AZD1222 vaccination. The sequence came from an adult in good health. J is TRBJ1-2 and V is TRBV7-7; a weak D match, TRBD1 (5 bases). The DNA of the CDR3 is TGTGCTAGCAGCAAAAGGTCGGGACGGAGTCCTGGGCATGGCTACACCTTC. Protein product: CASSKRSGRSPGHGYTF. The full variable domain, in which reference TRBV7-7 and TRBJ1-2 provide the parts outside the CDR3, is GAGVSQSPRYKVTKRGQDVTLRCDPISSHATLYWYQQALGQGPEFLTYFNYEAQPDKSGLPSDRFSAERPEGSISTLTIQRTEQRDSAMYRCASSKRSGRSPGHGYTFGSGTRLTVV.